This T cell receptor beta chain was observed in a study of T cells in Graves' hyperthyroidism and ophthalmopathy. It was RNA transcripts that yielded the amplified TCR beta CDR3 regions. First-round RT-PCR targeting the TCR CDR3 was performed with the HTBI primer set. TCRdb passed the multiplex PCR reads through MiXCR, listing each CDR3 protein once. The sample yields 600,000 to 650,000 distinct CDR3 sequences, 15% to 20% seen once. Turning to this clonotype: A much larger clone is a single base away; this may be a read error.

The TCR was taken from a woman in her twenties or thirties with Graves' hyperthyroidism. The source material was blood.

The CDR3 spells CASSSGPLTHHEQFF. The DNA for the CDR3 is TGCGCCAGCAGTTCCGGACCTCTAACACACCATGAGCAGTTCTTC. The chain recombines TRBV5-1 with TRBJ2-1; D gene unclear. V shed 5 bases and J shed 8 bases, with 20 bases lying between them. The CDR3 covers 15 residues. Germline lookup yields CDR1 SGHRS and CDR2 YFSETQ.